This TCR beta chain is drawn from a study of CD8+ T cells in alopecia areata. Germline values: CDR1 LGHNA, CDR2 YNFKEQ. This CDR3 is built from 16 residues. V lost 5 bases, J lost 5 bases, and 8 bases stayed unmatched. Documented treatment: oral pan-JAK inhibitor, 5-10 mg twice daily. RNA extraction was followed by reverse transcription into cDNA, which acted as the sequencing template. Clones were read by immunoSEQ multiplex PCR, and TCRdb kept only the in-frame ones, dropping some. Seen here are about 210,000 clones, 64% observed once, and the top ten hold 4.2%. The receptor's source is a human donor with alopecia areata. The sample was CD4+ T cells sorted from blood, taken at week 4, from a patient treated with tofacitinib. The rearrangement uses TRBV4-2 and TRBJ2-5, with 13 positions matching TRBD2. CDR3 DNA sequence: TGTGCCAGCAGCTTACGGACTAGCGGGGGAGGGGAGACCCAGTACTTC. Its translation: CASSLRTSGGGETQYF.